The clone carrying this T cell receptor (beta chain) occurred once. The data originate from a study of Tregs in tolerant kidney transplant recipients. The CDR3 runs 14 residues. Germline V gives CDR1 MNHEY, CDR2 SVGAGI. J lost 8 bases, V lost 6 bases, and 11 bases had no gene match. Unstimulated Tregs (CD4+CD25+CD127-) and CD4+CD25- non-Tregs were sorted from PBMCs. The data were produced by immunoSEQ multiplex PCR, yet TCRdb's version contains in-frame clones alone and is incomplete. The sample lists about 77,000 clones; more than 95% were seen once. The receptor was isolated from a human donor who received a combined kidney and bone marrow transplant. Sequences were derived from CD4+ T cells from blood, sampled before the transplant. The genes are TRBV6-5 and TRBJ2-3; 7 bases line up with TRBD1. CDR3 sequence: CASSRGQSDGTQYF. In DNA, the CDR3 is TGTGCCAGCAGCCGGGGACAGTCCGATGGTACGCAGTATTTT.